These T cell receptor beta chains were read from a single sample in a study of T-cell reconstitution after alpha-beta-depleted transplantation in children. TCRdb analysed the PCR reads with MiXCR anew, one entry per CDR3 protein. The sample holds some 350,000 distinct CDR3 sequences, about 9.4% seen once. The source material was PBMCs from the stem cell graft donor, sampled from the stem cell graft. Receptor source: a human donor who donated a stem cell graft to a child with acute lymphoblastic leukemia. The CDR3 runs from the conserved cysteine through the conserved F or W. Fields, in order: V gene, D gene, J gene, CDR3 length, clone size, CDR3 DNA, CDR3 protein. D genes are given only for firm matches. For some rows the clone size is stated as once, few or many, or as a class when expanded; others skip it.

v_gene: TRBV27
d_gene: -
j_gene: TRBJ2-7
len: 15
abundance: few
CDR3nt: TGTGCCAGCAGTCCCCTTGAGGGAGATTCCTACGAGCAGTACTTC
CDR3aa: CASSPLEGDSYEQYF

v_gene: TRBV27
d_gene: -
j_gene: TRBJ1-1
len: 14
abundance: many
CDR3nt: TGTGCCAGCAGTTTATCGTCAGGGGCCACTGAAGCTTTCTTT
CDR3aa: CASSLSSGATEAFF

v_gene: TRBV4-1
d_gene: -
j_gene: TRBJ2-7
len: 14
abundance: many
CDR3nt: TGCGCCAGCAGCCAAGGACTATTGGGGCCTACGCAGTACTTC
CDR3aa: CASSQGLLGPTQYF

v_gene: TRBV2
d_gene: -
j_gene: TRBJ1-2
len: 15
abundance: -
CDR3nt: TGTGCCAGCAGTGAAACCCTTTCGCAGGGGAATGGCTACACCTTC
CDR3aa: CASSETLSQGNGYTF

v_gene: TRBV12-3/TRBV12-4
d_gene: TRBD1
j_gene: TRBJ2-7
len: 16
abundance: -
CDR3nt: TGTGCCAGCAGTCCACGGGACAGGCCCCCCTCCTACGAGCAGTACTTC
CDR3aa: CASSPRDRPPSYEQYF

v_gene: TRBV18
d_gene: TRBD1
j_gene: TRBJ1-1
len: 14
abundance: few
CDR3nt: TGTGCCAGCTCACCGATCGACAGGGTCCCTGAAGCTTTCTTT
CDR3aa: CASSPIDRVPEAFF

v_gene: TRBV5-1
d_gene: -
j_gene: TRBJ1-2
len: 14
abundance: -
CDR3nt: TGCGCCAGCCGCCCAACAGGGTGGAACTATGGCTACACCTTC
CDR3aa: CASRPTGWNYGYTF

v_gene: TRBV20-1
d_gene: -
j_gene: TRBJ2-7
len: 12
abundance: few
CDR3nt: TGCAGTGCTAGGGCAGAAAACTACGAGCAGTACTTC
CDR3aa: CSARAENYEQYF

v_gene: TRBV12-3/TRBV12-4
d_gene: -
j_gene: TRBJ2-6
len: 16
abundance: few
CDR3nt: TGTGCCAGCAGAAGGGAACAGGGTTTTGGGGCCAACGTCCTGACTTTC
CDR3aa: CASRREQGFGANVLTF

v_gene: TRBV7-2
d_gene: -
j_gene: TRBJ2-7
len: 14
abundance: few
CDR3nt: TGTGCCAGCAGCTTAGAGTCGTCGGGATGGGGGCAGTACTTC
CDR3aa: CASSLESSGWGQYF

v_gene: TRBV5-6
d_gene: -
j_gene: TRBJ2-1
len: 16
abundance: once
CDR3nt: TGTGCCAGCAGCTTGGTTAGCTGGCCAGGCTACAATGAGCAGTTCTTC
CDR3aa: CASSLVSWPGYNEQFF

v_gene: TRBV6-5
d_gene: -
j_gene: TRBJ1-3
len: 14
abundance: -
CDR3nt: TGTGCCAGCAGTACTCGACCAGGGGGAAACACCATATATTTT
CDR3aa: CASSTRPGGNTIYF

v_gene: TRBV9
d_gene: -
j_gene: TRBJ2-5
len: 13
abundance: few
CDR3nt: TGTGCCAGCAGCGTTACGGGGCGAGAGACCCAGTACTTC
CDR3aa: CASSVTGRETQYF

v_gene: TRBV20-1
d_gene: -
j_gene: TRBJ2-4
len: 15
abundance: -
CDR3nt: TGCAGTGCTAGTCGACCGGGGGTTGTCAAAAACATTCAGTACTTC
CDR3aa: CSASRPGVVKNIQYF

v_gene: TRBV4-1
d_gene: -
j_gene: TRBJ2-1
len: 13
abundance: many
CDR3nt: TGCGCCAGCAGCCAAGTTATGAACAATGAGCAGTTCTTC
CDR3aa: CASSQVMNNEQFF

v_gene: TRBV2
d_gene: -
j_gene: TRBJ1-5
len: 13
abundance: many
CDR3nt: TGTGCCAGCAGTGACGGCAGAGATCAGCCCCAGCATTTT
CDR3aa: CASSDGRDQPQHF

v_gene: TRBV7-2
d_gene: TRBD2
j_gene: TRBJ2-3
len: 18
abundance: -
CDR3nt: TGTGCCAGCAGCTTAGCTCCTTATCGCGGGAGGGGACCGGATACGCAGTATTTT
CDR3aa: CASSLAPYRGRGPDTQYF

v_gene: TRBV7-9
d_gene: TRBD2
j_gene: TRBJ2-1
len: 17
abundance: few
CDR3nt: TGTGCCAGCAGCTTAGGGTCGGGAGGGCCTGCCTACAATGAGCAGTTCTTC
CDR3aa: CASSLGSGGPAYNEQFF

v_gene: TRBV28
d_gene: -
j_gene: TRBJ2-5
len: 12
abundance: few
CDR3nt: TGTGCCAGCAGTTTACGGCGGGAGACCCAGTACTTC
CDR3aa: CASSLRRETQYF

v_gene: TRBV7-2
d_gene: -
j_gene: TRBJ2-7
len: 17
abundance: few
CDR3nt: TGTGCCAGCAGCTTAAGCCCCGGACAAACCGGACTCTACGAGCAGTACTTC
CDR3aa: CASSLSPGQTGLYEQYF

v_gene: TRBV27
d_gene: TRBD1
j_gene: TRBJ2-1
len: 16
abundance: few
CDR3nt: TGTGCCAGCAGTTACGAGGGACAGGGTTTCTACAATGAGCAGTTCTTC
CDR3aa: CASSYEGQGFYNEQFF

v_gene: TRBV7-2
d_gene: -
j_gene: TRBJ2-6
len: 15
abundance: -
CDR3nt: TGTGCCAGCAGCTCCCGTAATCCTGGGGCCAACGTCCTGACTTTC
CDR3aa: CASSSRNPGANVLTF

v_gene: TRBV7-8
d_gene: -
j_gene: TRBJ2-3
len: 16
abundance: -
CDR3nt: TGTGCCAGCAGCTTAAGCTCAGGGAGTAGCACAGATACGCAGTATTTT
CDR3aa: CASSLSSGSSTDTQYF

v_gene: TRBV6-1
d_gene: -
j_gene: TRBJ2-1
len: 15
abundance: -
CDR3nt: TGTGCCAGCCTCGCGAGGGTTAGCGGCTACAATGAGCAGTTCTTC
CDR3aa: CASLARVSGYNEQFF

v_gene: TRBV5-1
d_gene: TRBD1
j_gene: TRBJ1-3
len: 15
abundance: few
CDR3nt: TGCGCCAGCGGACAGGGGTCGGGCTCTGGAAACACCATATATTTT
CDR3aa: CASGQGSGSGNTIYF

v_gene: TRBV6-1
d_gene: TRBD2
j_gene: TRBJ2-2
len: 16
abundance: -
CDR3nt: TGTGCCAGCAGACACCTGGGACTAGCGGGGCCCGGGGAGCTGTTTTTT
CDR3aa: CASRHLGLAGPGELFF

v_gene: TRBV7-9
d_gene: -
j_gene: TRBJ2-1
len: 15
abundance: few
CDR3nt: TGTGCCAGCAGTCTTGGAGGGCGTCCAGGGGATGAGCAGTTCTTC
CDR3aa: CASSLGGRPGDEQFF

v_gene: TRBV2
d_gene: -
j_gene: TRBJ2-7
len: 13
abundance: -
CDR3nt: TGTGCCAGCAGTGAAGCGCGCTCCTACGAGCAGTACTTC
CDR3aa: CASSEARSYEQYF

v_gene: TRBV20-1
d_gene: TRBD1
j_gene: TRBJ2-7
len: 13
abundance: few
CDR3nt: TGCAGTGTCAGGGGGCGACGAGCCTACGAGCAGTACTTC
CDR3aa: CSVRGRRAYEQYF

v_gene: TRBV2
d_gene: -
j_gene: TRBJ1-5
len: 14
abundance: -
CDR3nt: TGTGCCAGCAGGGGACACCCTAGCAATCAGCCCCAGCATTTT
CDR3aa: CASRGHPSNQPQHF

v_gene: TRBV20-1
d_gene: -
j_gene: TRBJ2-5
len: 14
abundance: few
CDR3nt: TGCAGTGCTAGAGATTCGGAACCCCTGGAGACCCAGTACTTC
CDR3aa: CSARDSEPLETQYF

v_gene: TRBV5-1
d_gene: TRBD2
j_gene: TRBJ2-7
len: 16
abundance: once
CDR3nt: TGCGCCAGCAGCGCAACTCCCGGGACTAGCGGCTACGAGCAGTACTTC
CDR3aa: CASSATPGTSGYEQYF

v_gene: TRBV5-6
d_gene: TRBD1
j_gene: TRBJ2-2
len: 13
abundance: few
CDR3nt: TGTGCCAGCAGCCCGACAGGGAAAGGGGAGCTGTTTTTT
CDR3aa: CASSPTGKGELFF

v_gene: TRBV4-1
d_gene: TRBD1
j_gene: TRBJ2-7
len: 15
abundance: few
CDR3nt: TGCGCCAGCAGCCCCCGACAGGGTATCTCCTACGAGCAGTACTTC
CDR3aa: CASSPRQGISYEQYF

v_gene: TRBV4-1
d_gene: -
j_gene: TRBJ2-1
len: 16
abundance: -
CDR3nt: TGCGCCAGCAGCCCCGTGGCTCTATATACTTACAATGAGCAGTTCTTC
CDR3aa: CASSPVALYTYNEQFF

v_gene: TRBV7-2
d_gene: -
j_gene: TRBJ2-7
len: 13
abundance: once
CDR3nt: TGTGCCAGCAGCTCAGTCGGACTCTACGAGCAGTACTTC
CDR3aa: CASSSVGLYEQYF

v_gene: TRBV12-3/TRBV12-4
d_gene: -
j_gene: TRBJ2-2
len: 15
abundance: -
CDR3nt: TGTGCCAGCAGAGGGGACCCCCGTGGTACCGGGGAGCTGTTTTTT
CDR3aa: CASRGDPRGTGELFF

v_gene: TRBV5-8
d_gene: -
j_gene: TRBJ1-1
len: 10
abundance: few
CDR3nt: TGTGCCAGCAGGAGAAACCAAGCTTTCTTT
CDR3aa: CASRRNQAFF

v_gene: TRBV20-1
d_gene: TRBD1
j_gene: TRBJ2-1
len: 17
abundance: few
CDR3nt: TGCAGTGCTAAGGACAGGGGGCCCAGTCAGACCTACAATGAGCAGTTCTTC
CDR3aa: CSAKDRGPSQTYNEQFF

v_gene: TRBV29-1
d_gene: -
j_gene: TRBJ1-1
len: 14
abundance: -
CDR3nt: TGCAGCGTTGAGGGTCCGGGGTTGAACACTGAAGCTTTCTTT
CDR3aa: CSVEGPGLNTEAFF

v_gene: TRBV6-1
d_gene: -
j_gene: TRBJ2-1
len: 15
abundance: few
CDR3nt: TGTGCCAGCAGTGAAGTTGATAGCTCCTACAATGAGCAGTTCTTC
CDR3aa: CASSEVDSSYNEQFF

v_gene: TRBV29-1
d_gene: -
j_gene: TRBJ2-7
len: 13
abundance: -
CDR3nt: TGCAGCGTTGACGGTGGGGACTCCTACGAGCAGTACTTC
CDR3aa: CSVDGGDSYEQYF

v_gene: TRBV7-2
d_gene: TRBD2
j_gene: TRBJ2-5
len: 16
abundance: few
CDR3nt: TGTGCCAGCAGCTTACATAGCGGGAGCCCCCCGGGGACCCAGTACTTC
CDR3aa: CASSLHSGSPPGTQYF

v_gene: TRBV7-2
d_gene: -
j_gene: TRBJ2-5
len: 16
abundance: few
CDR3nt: TGTGCCAGCACCCCATGGGCAGGGAGCCTCCGAGAGACCCAGTACTTC
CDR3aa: CASTPWAGSLRETQYF